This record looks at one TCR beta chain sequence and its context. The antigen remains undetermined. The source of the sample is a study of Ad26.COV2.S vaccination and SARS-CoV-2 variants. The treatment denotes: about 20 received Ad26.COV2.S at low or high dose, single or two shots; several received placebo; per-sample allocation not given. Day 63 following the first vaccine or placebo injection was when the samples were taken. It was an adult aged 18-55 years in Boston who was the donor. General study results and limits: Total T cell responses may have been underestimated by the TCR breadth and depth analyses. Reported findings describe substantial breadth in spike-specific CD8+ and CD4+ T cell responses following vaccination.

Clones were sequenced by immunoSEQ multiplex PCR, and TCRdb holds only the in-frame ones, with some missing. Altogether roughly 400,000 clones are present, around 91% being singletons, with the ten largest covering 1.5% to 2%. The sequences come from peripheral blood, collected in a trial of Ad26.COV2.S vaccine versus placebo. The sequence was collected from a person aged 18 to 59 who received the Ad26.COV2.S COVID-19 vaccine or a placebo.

This CDR3 reads CASSQDILAGTNEQFF. The CDR3 DNA is TGTGCCAGCAGCCAAGATATTCTAGCGGGGACCAATGAGCAGTTCTTC. This chain uses TRBV3-1 (or the pseudogene TRBV3-2) with TRBJ2-1; TRBD2 agrees at 9 bases. The ends lost 0 bases at V and 6 bases at J; junction bases unmatched: 6. The CDR3 is made up of 16 amino acids. Germline CDR1 LGHDT, CDR2 YNNKEL (reference sequence).